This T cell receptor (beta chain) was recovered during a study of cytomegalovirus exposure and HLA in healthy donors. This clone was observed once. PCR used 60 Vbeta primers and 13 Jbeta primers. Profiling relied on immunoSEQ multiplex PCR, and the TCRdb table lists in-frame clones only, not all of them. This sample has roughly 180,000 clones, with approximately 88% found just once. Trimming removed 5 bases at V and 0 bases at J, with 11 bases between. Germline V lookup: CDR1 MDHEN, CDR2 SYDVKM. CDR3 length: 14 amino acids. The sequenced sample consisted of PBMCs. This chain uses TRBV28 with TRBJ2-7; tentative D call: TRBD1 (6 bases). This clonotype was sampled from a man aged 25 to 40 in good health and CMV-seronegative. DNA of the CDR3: TGTGCCAGCAGTGGTAGGGGGTCCTCCTACGAGCAGTACTTC. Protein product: CASSGRGSSYEQYF.